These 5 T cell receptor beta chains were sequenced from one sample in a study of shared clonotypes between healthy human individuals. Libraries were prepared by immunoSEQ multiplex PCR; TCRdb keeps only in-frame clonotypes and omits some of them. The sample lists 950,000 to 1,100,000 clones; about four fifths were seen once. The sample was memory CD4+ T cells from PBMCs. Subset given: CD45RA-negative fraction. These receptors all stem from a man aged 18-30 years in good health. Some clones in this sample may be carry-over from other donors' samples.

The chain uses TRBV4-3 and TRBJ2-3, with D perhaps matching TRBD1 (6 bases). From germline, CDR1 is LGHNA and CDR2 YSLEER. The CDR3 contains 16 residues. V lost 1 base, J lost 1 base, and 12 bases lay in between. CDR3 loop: CASSQVIGGRTDTQYF. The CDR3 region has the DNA TGCGCCAGCAGCCAAGTTATTGGGGGCCGCACAGATACGCAGTATTTT.

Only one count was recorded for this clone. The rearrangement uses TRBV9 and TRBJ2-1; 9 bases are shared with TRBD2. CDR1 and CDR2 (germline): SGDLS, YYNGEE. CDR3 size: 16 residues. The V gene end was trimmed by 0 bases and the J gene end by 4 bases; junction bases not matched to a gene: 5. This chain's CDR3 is CASSVGSSGNYNEQFF. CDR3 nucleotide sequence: TGTGCCAGCAGCGTAGGATCTAGCGGGAATTACAATGAGCAGTTCTTC.

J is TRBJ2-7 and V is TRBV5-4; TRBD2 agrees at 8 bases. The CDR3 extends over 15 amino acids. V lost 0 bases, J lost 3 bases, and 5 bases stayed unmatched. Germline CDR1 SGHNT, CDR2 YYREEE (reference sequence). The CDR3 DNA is TGTGCCAGCAGCTTGGGAGCGGGAGCCCTCTACGAGCAGTACTTC. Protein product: CASSLGAGALYEQYF.

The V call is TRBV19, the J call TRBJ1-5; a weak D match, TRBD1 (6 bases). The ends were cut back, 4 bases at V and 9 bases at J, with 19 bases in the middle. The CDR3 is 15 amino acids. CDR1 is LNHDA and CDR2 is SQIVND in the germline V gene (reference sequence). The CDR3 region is CASSTPGGREGPQHF. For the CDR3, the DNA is TGTGCCAGTAGTACCCCGGGGGGCCGCGAGGGGCCCCAGCATTTT.

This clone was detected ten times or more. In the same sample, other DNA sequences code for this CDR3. CDR3: CASSAGTASGNTIYF. Written as DNA, the CDR3 is TGTGCCAGCAGCGCAGGGACGGCCTCTGGAAACACCATATATTTT. The J gene is TRBJ1-3, the V gene TRBV7-7, with D perhaps TRBD1 (5 bases). Trimming removed 5 bases from V and 0 bases from J, with 11 bases in between. In germline, CDR1 is SSHAT, CDR2 FNYEAQ (reference sequence). This CDR3 is built from 15 residues.